The 3 T cell receptor beta chains below all came from one sample that was sequenced in a study of CD8 T cells in Susac syndrome. An input of about 0.5 to 1 ug of RNA was subjected to reverse transcription using random hexamers. TCRdb redid the calling of the immunoSEQ multiplex PCR reads with MiXCR, one entry per CDR3 protein. The sample yields under 150,000 distinct CDR3 sequences, 94% seen once. The specimen was CD8+ T cells from PBMCs. These receptors were taken from a human donor in good health.

The chain couples TRBV9 to TRBJ2-7; 9 nucleotides align to TRBD2. Germline V CDR1 and CDR2: SGDLS, YYNGEE. The CDR3 has 13 residues. J was trimmed by 6 bases and V by 3 bases; bases with no gene match: 4. Here the CDR3 DNA reads TGTGCCAGCAGCGGGGGACTAGCTCTCGAGCAGTACTTC. Translating it yields CASSGGLALEQYF.

The table lists this clonotype with a few counts. This chain joins TRBV27 and TRBJ1-5; D uncertain. The V gene's germline CDR1 is MNHEY and CDR2 SMNVEV (reference sequence). The CDR3 is made up of 13 amino acids. V lost 2 bases and J 6 bases, leaving 8 bases between the germline ends. Here the CDR3 reads CASSLEGSQPQHF. CDR3 DNA: TGTGCCAGCAGTTTAGAAGGGAGTCAGCCCCAGCATTTT.

This chain links TRBV15 with TRBJ2-2, with a weak D call TRBD2 (7 bases). The V gene's germline CDR1 is LNHNV and CDR2 YYDKDF (reference sequence). CDR3 length equals 17 residues. V shed 1 base and J shed 4 bases, with 16 bases lying between them. The CDR3 DNA is TGTGCCACCAGCAGAGGGGGGGGCCCCCTGGCCACCGGGGAGCTGTTTTTT. It yields the protein CATSRGGGPLATGELFF.